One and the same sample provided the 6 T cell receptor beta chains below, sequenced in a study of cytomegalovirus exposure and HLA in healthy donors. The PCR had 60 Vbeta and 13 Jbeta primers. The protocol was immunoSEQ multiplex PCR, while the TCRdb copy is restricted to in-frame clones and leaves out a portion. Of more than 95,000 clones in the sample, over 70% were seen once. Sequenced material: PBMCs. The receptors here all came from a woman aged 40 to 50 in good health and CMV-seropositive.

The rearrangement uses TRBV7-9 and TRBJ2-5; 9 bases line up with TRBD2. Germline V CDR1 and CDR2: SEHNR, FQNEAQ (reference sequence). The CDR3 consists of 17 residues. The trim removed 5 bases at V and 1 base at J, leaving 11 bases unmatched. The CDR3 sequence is CASSIGWGSGSQETQYF. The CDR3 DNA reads TGTGCCAGCAGCATTGGGTGGGGTAGCGGGAGCCAAGAGACCCAGTACTTC.

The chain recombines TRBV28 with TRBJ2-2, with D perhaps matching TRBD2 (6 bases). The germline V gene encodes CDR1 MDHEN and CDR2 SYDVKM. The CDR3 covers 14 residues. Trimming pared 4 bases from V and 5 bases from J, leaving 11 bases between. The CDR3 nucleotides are TGTGCCAGCAGTTCGGAGGGCCAGACCGGGGAGCTGTTTTTT. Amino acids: CASSSEGQTGELFF.

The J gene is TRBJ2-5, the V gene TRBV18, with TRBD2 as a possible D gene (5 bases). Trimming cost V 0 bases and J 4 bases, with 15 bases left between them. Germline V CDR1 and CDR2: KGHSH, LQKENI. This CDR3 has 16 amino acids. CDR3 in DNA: TGTGCCAGCTCACCACCTCTATCTAGCCGGGTAGAGACCCAGTACTTC. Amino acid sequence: CASSPPLSSRVETQYF.

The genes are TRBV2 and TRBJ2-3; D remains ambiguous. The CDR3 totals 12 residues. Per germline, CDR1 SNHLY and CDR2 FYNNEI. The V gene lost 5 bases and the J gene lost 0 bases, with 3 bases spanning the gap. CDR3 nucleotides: TGTGCCAGCAGTCGTAGCACAGATACGCAGTATTTT. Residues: CASSRSTDTQYF.

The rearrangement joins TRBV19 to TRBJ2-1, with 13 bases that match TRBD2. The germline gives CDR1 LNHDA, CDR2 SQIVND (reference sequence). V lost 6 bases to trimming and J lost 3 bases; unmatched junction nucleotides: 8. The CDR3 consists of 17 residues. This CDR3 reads CASRKTTSGGNYNEQFF. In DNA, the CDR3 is TGTGCCAGTAGGAAAACGACTAGCGGGGGGAACTACAATGAGCAGTTCTTC.

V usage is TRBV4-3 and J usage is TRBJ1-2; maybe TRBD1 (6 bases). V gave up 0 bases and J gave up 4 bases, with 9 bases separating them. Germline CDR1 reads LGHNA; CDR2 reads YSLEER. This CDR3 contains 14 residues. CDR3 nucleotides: TGCGCCAGCAGCCAAGAGACAGGCCCCTATGGCTACACCTTC. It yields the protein CASSQETGPYGYTF.